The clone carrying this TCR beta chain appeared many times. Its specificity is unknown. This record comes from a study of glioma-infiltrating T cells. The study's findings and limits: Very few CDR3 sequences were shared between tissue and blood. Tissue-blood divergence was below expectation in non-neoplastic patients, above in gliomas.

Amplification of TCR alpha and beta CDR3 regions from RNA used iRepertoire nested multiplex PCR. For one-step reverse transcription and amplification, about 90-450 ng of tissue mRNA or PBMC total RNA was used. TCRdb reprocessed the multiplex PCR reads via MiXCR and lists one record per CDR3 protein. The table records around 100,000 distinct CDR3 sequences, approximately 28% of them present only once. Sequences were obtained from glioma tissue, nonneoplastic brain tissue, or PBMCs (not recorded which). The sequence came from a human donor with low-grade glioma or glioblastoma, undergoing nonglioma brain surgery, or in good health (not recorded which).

In nucleotides, the CDR3 is TGTGCCAGCAGTTACTCTTTGGGTGGGTACCCCCTCATGAACACTGAAGCTTTCTTT. The encoded protein is CASSYSLGGYPLMNTEAFF. V is TRBV6-2 or TRBV6-3 and J is TRBJ1-1; D is unclear. Between the trimmed V and J ends, which lost 0 bases and 0 bases, there was a span of 20 bases. The CDR3 sequence is 19 residues long. Germline CDR1 reads MNHEY; CDR2 reads SVGEGT.